This TCR beta chain was sequenced for a study of blood T cell repertoires in COVID-19. In the study overall: Samples taken during acute and convalescent COVID-19 were collected in the United States, Italy and Spain.

There are a few counts of this clone. Germline CDR1 reads ENHRY; CDR2 reads SYGVKD. Trimming took off 10 bases at V and 1 base at J, with 8 bases between the two ends. This CDR3 is built from 12 residues. Under the authors' procedure: The assay estimated nucleated cells by amplifying reference gene primers. Clones were sequenced by immunoSEQ multiplex PCR, and TCRdb holds only the in-frame ones, with some missing. Clonal size and the V and J genes are those of that table, whereas D and trimming came from the DNA. This table has about 200,000 clones, just under 90% appearing once. This rearrangement joins TRBV10-3 to TRBJ1-5; no clear D gene. This TCR came from a man between 60 and 75 years old who had recovered from COVID-19. The sample was peripheral blood. The CDR3 bases are TGTGCCACTGCAGGCAGCAATCAGCCCCAGCATTTT. Its translation: CATAGSNQPQHF.